This T cell receptor beta chain was recorded in a study of blood T cell repertoires in COVID-19. For the study at large: Acute-phase and convalescent COVID-19 samples originated in the United States, Italy and Spain. The cDNA or gDNA used as material had been derived from T cells, B-cell-depleted T cells, or PBMCs.

The CDR3 contains 13 residues. Trimming stripped 7 bases from V and 0 bases from J, with 7 bases between. Under the authors' procedure: Researchers report that nucleated cell counts were estimated from reference gene primer amplification. TCRdb's table, derived via immunoSEQ multiplex PCR, lists solely in-frame clones and lacks some. Clone size and V and J calls were adopted from that table, with D and trimming inferred from the DNA. In the table there are tens of thousands of clones, 88% of which are singletons. The source is a human donor with active COVID-19. The donor label of this sample is uncertain. V and J are TRBV12-3 or TRBV12-4 and TRBJ1-3; D gene unclear. The specimen sequenced was peripheral blood. CDR3 in DNA: TGTGCCAGCACCTTAAACTCTGGAAACACCATATATTTT. It translates to CASTLNSGNTIYF.